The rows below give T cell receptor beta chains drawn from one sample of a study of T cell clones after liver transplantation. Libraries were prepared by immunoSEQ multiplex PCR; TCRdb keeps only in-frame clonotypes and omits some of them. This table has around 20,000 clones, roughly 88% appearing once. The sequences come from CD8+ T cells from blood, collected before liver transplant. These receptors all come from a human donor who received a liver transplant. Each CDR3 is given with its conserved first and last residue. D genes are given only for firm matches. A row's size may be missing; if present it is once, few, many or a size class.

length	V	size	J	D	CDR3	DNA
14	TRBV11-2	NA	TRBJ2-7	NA	CASSFLTGSYEQYF	TGTGCCAGCAGCTTCTTGACTGGTTCCTACGAGCAGTACTTC
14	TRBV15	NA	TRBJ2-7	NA	CATSRDLTTYEQYF	TGTGCCACCAGCAGAGATTTGACCACCTACGAGCAGTACTTC
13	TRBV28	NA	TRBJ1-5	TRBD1	CAVRGHFNQPQHF	TGTGCCGTAAGGGGGCACTTCAATCAGCCCCAGCATTTT
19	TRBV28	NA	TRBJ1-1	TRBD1	CASSLYPTLNTGGRTEAFF	TGTGCCAGCAGTTTATACCCCACTTTAAACACAGGGGGAAGGACTGAAGCTTTCTTT
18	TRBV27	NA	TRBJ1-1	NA	CASSLLGGYPASDTEAFF	TGTGCCAGCAGTTTATTGGGGGGCTACCCTGCTTCGGACACTGAAGCTTTCTTT
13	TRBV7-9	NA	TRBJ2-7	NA	CASSLWASYEQYF	TGTGCCAGCAGCTTATGGGCGTCCTACGAGCAGTACTTC
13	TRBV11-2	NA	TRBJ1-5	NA	CASSLIGDQPQHF	TGTGCCAGCAGCTTAATTGGGGATCAGCCCCAGCATTTT
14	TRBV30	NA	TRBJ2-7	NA	CAWSPTGRGLEQYF	TGTGCCTGGAGTCCGACTGGGAGAGGGCTCGAGCAGTACTTC
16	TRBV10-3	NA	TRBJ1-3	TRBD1	CAISESRGDSGNTIYF	TGTGCCATCAGTGAGTCCAGGGGGGACTCTGGAAACACCATATATTTT
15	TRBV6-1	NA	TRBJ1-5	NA	CASSEAPGTHQPQHF	TGTGCCAGCAGTGAAGCCCCGGGAACACATCAGCCCCAGCATTTT
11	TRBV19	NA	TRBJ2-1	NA	CASLRGHEQFF	TGTGCCAGCCTAAGGGGCCATGAGCAGTTCTTC
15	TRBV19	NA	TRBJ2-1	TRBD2	CASSIVAGGPNEQFF	TGTGCCAGTAGTATAGTAGCGGGAGGGCCCAATGAGCAGTTCTTC
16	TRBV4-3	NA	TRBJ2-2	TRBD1	CASRYGQDPGTGELFF	TGCGCCAGCAGATACGGACAGGATCCTGGGACCGGGGAGCTGTTTTTT
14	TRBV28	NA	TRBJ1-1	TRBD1	CASSWTGGGTEAFF	TGTGCCAGCAGTTGGACAGGGGGAGGGACTGAAGCTTTCTTT
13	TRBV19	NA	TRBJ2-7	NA	CASSLGPLGEQYF	TGTGCCAGTAGTTTGGGGCCCTTGGGCGAGCAGTACTTC
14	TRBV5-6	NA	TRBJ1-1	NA	CASSYFGGNTEAFF	TGTGCCAGCAGCTACTTCGGGGGCAACACTGAAGCTTTCTTT
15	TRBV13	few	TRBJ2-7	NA	CASSLGGTGSYEQYF	TGTGCCAGCAGCTTAGGAGGGACGGGCTCCTACGAGCAGTACTTC
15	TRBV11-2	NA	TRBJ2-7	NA	CASSPAGRDTYEQYF	TGTGCCAGCAGCCCGGCCGGGCGGGACACCTACGAGCAGTACTTC
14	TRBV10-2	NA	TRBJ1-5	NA	CASSESELTRPQHF	TGCGCCAGCAGTGAGTCGGAATTAACACGGCCCCAGCATTTT
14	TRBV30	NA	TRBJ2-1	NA	CAWSRGQSANEQFF	TGTGCCTGGAGTCGGGGGCAATCAGCAAATGAGCAGTTCTTC
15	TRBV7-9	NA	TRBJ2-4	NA	CASSLAPGAKNIQYF	TGTGCCAGCAGCTTAGCGCCAGGGGCCAAAAACATTCAGTACTTC
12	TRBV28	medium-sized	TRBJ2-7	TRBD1	CAITTGDYEQYF	TGTGCCATCACGACAGGGGATTACGAGCAGTACTTC
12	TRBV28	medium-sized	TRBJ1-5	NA	CASSSLRGPQHF	TGTGCCAGCAGCTCCCTCAGGGGGCCCCAGCATTTT
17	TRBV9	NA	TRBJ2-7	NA	CASSVSAGLPNSYELYF	TGTGCCAGCAGCGTGTCCGCGGGACTGCCCAACTCCTACGAGCTGTACTTC
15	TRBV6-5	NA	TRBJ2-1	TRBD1	CASTEQGSSYNEQFF	TGTGCCAGCACCGAACAGGGGAGCTCCTACAATGAGCAGTTCTTC
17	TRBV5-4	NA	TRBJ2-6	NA	CASSLATGPIGANVLTF	TGTGCCAGCAGCTTGGCCACAGGCCCCATTGGGGCCAACGTCCTGACTTTC
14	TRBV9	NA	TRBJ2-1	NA	CASSVHGSYNEQFF	TGTGCCAGCAGCGTACATGGCTCCTACAATGAGCAGTTCTTC
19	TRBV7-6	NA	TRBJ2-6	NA	CASSPRDRRDLRGANVLTF	TGTGCCAGCAGCCCGCGGGACAGACGAGACCTAAGGGGGGCCAACGTCCTGACTTTC
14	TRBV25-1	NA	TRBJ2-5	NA	CASSDSGAAETQYF	TGTGCCAGCTCCGACTCGGGGGCGGCGGAGACCCAGTACTTC
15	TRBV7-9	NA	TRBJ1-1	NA	CASSAWEVMNTEAFF	TGTGCCAGCAGCGCCTGGGAAGTCATGAACACTGAAGCTTTCTTT
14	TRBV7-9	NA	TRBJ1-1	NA	CASSPLMGNTEAFF	TGTGCCAGCAGCCCGCTTATGGGGAACACTGAAGCTTTCTTT
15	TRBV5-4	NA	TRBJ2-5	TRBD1	CASSLVGTGDETQYF	TGTGCCAGCAGCCTGGTCGGGACAGGGGATGAGACCCAGTACTTC
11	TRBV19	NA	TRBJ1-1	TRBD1	CASSTGTVAFF	TGTGCCAGTAGTACCGGGACAGTAGCTTTCTTT
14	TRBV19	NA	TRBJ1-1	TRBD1	CASSPGQGWTEAFF	TGTGCCAGTAGTCCGGGACAGGGTTGGACTGAAGCTTTCTTT
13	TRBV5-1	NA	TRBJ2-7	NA	CASSLAADVWQYF	TGCGCCAGCAGCTTGGCGGCAGACGTTTGGCAGTACTTC
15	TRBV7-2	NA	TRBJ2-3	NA	CASSLGGNEADTQYF	TGTGCCAGCAGCTTAGGAGGGAATGAAGCAGATACGCAGTATTTT
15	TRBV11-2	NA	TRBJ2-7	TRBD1	CASSPPHRGLGEQYF	TGTGCCAGCAGCCCCCCTCACAGGGGGCTCGGGGAGCAGTACTTC
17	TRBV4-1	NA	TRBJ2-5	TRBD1	CASSQGTGGTGGETQYF	TGCGCCAGCAGCCAAGGGACAGGGGGCACCGGAGGGGAGACCCAGTACTTC
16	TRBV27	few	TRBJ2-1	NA	CASSSGLWGSGNEQFF	TGTGCCAGCAGTTCTGGACTCTGGGGGAGTGGCAATGAGCAGTTCTTC
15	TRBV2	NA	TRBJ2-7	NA	CASSEIFLSRYEQYF	TGTGCCAGCAGTGAAATTTTCCTCTCCAGATACGAGCAGTACTTC
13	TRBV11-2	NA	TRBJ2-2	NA	CASSPLNTGELFF	TGTGCCAGCAGCCCGCTGAACACCGGGGAGCTGTTTTTT
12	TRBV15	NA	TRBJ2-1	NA	CATSGFGYEQFF	TGTGCCACCAGCGGGTTTGGGTATGAGCAGTTCTTC
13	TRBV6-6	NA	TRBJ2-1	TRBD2	CATGRTSGSEQFF	TGTGCCACCGGGCGGACTAGCGGATCGGAGCAGTTCTTC
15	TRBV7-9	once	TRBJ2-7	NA	CASSIPRDGIYEQYF	TGTGCCAGCAGCATTCCCCGGGACGGAATCTACGAGCAGTACTTC
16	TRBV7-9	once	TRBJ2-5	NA	CASSSRQDTPPETQYF	TGTGCCAGCAGCTCCCGACAGGACACCCCTCCCGAGACCCAGTACTTC
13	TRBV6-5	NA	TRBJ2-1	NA	CASSYGISNEQFF	TGTGCCAGCAGTTACGGGATCTCTAATGAGCAGTTCTTC
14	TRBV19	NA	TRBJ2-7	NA	CASSTTGGVDEQYF	TGTGCCAGTAGTACCACAGGGGGGGTCGACGAGCAGTACTTC
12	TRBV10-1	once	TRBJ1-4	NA	CATPRTNEKLFF	TGCGCCACTCCCAGGACTAATGAAAAACTGTTTTTT
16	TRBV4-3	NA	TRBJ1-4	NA	CASSQDSDSEDEKLFF	TGCGCCAGCAGCCAAGATAGCGACAGTGAGGATGAAAAACTGTTTTTT
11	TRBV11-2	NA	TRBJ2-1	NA	CASSLFGEQFF	TGTGCCAGCAGCCTATTCGGTGAGCAGTTCTTC
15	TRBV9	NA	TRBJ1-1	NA	CASSVAEDMNTEAFF	TGTGCCAGCAGCGTAGCGGAGGACATGAACACTGAAGCTTTCTTT
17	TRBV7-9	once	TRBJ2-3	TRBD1	CASRPAGTGEYGDTQYF	TGTGCCAGCAGACCCGCTGGCACAGGGGAGTACGGAGATACGCAGTATTTT
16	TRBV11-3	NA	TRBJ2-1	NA	CASSSRGGPSYNEQFF	TGTGCCAGCAGCTCCCGTGGCGGCCCTTCCTACAATGAGCAGTTCTTC
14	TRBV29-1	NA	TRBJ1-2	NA	CSVALTGTNYGYTF	TGCAGCGTTGCCCTAACAGGGACCAACTATGGCTACACCTTC